This section outlines one T cell receptor beta chain sequence together with its context. Its antigen is still unknown. Trimming stripped 2 bases from V and 3 bases from J, with 2 bases between. Germline CDR1 MNHEY, CDR2 SVGEGT. The CDR3 has 12 residues. This entry belongs to a study of Ad26.COV2.S vaccination and SARS-CoV-2 variants. About the study: Each vaccinee took Ad26.COV2.S intramuscularly, once or twice 56 days apart. Study-wide results and limits: Placebo recipients had lower spike-specific TCR breadth than vaccine recipients.

Stated treatment: 15 to 20 received Ad26.COV2.S at low or high dose, single or two shots; several received placebo; per-sample allocation not given. Vaccine and placebo recipients were sampled on day 63 after the first injection. This adult donor, from Boston, was 18-55 years old. Vaccine was an Ad26 vector expressing Wuhan-strain SARS-CoV-2 spike. Assay used: immunoSEQ multiplex PCR; TCRdb lists only in-frame clones, some missing. The repertoire includes more than 400,000 clones, less than 95% of them detected once, and less than 4.5% sits in the top ten. V gene TRBV6-2 or TRBV6-3 combines with J gene TRBJ1-5; D gene ambiguous. The source is a person between 18 and 60 years old who received the Ad26.COV2.S COVID-19 vaccine or a placebo. The sample here was peripheral blood, taken in a trial of Ad26.COV2.S vaccine versus placebo. The CDR3 loop reads CASSYLNQPQHF. For the CDR3, the DNA is TGTGCCAGCAGTTACCTCAATCAGCCCCAGCATTTT.